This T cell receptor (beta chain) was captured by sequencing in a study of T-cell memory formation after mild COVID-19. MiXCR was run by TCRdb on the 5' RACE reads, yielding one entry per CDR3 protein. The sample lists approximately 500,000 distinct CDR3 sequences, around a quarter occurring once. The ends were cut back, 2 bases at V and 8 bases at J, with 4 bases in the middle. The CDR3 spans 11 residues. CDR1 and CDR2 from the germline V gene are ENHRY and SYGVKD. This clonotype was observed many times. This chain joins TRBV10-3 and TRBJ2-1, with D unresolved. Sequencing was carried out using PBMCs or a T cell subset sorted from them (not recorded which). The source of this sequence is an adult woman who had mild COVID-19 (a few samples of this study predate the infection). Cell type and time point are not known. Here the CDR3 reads CAISEGDEQFF. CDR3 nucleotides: TGTGCCATCAGTGAGGGGGATGAGCAGTTCTTC.